Below, 2 T cell receptor beta chains from the same sample are listed, as sequenced in a study of T cells in tumors after PD-1 blockade. Assay used: immunoSEQ multiplex PCR; TCRdb lists only in-frame clones, some missing. The profile covers around 60,000 clones, with 80% appearing a single time and under 15% taken by the ten largest. Sequences were derived from PBMCs, sampled before anti-PD-1 treatment. The receptors here all came from a human donor with basal cell carcinoma.

This chain joins TRBV30 and TRBJ2-7; tentatively, D is TRBD1 (5 bases). Deletions cut 4 bases from V and 2 bases from J, with 15 bases between. Germline-derived CDR1 and CDR2 are GTSNPN and SVGIG (reference sequence). The CDR3 covers 14 residues. The CDR3 reads CAWMAGQFAYEQYF. DNA for the CDR3: TGTGCCTGGATGGCAGGGCAATTTGCCTACGAGCAGTACTTC.

This clone was seen a handful of times. The chain couples TRBV7-9 to TRBJ2-7, with TRBD1 matching 7 bases. Trimming took 10 bases from V and 2 from J; bases not matched to a gene: 8. The length of the CDR3 is 13 residues. Germline CDR1 SEHNR, CDR2 FQNEAQ (reference sequence). In DNA, the CDR3 is TGTGCCACTACGACAGGGATCCCCTACGAGCAGTACTTC. Translated: CATTTGIPYEQYF.